The 20 T cell receptor beta chains given below trace back to one sample, sequenced in a study of blood T cell repertoires in COVID-19. Generated by immunoSEQ multiplex PCR, the TCRdb table keeps only in-frame clones and is missing some. The sample records 100,000 to 150,000 clones, roughly 83% being singletons. The sample comprised peripheral blood. These receptor sequences come from a woman aged 80 or older with acute or convalescent COVID-19.

The chain couples TRBV11-2 to TRBJ2-7; 7 nucleotides match TRBD2. Germline V gene lookup returns CDR1 SGHAT and CDR2 FQNNGV. V trimming: 5 bases; J trimming: 1 base; junction bases outside the gene matches: 14. The CDR3 is made up of 17 amino acids. The CDR3 reads CASSVRFTGGRSYEQYF. CDR3 nucleotide sequence: TGTGCCAGCAGCGTAAGGTTCACGGGAGGAAGGTCCTACGAGCAGTACTTC.

V usage is TRBV5-1 and J usage is TRBJ2-5, with D perhaps matching TRBD2 (6 bases). Germline CDR1 and CDR2: SGHRS and YFSETQ. This CDR3 spans 16 amino acids. V gave up 4 bases and J gave up 5 bases, with 21 bases separating them. The CDR3 spells CASSLGDPWRAETQYF. The DNA of the CDR3 is TGCGCCAGCAGCCTGGGGGACCCCTGGAGGGCGGAGACCCAGTACTTC.

V is TRBV29-1 and J is TRBJ1-2; TRBD1 matches at 7 bases. V lost 4 bases to trimming and J lost 4 bases; unmatched junction nucleotides: 6. This CDR3 contains 13 residues. The germline V gene has CDR1 SQVTM and CDR2 ANQGSEA. The CDR3 region is CSVATGASYGYTF. The CDR3 nucleotides are TGCAGCGTTGCTACAGGGGCGAGCTATGGCTACACCTTC.

The chain joins TRBV7-2 to TRBJ1-6, with D unresolved. Trimming took 5 bases from V and 3 from J, leaving 11 bases between them. The CDR3 sequence is 15 residues long. Germline lookup yields CDR1 SGHTA and CDR2 FQGNSA. The CDR3 reads CASSPRRDYNSPLHF. In DNA, the CDR3 is TGTGCCAGCAGCCCCCGGAGGGACTATAATTCACCCCTCCACTTT.

This chain connects TRBV18 to TRBJ2-1; TRBD2 matches 11 bases. Unmatched junction bases numbered 3, after V lost 2 bases and J lost 6 bases. Germline V gives CDR1 KGHSH, CDR2 LQKENI. The CDR3 length is 15 residues. The CDR3 loop reads CASSPELAGVNEQFF. CDR3 sequence (DNA): TGTGCCAGCTCACCAGAACTAGCGGGGGTCAATGAGCAGTTCTTC.

The chain carries TRBV6-5 and TRBJ1-1; 8 nucleotides align to TRBD1. This CDR3 is built from 13 residues. Germline CDR1 MNHEY, CDR2 SVGAGI. Germline trimming cut 8 bases from V and 3 bases from J; bases unmatched to any gene: 5. The chain's CDR3 is CASGRGPDTEAFF. The CDR3 region has the DNA TGTGCCAGCGGCAGGGGGCCGGACACTGAAGCTTTCTTT.

The rearrangement joins TRBV5-3 to TRBJ1-1; 7 nucleotides line up with TRBD1. TRBV5-3 is an ORF, and what it does is uncertain. The CDR3 has 15 residues. Unmatched junction bases numbered 6, after V lost 4 bases and J lost 0 bases. The CDR3 sequence is CARSISGTVNTEAFF. The CDR3 DNA sequence: TGTGCCAGAAGCATCTCCGGGACAGTGAACACTGAAGCTTTCTTT.

The gene calls are TRBV11-2 and TRBJ2-1, with 10 bases lining up with TRBD2. In germline, CDR1 is SGHAT, CDR2 FQNNGV. Trimming took 7 bases from V and 6 from J; bases not matched to a gene: 18. CDR3 length: 18 amino acids. CDR3 region: CASTRRASGSGSSNEQFF. CDR3 in DNA: TGTGCCAGCACCAGACGGGCTAGCGGGAGCGGCTCATCCAATGAGCAGTTCTTC.

This clone was detected only once. The V gene is TRBV5-1, the J gene TRBJ1-4; a weak D match, TRBD1 (5 bases). CDR3 length equals 15 residues. Per germline, CDR1 SGHRS and CDR2 YFSETQ. V was trimmed by 4 bases and J by 5 bases, leaving 15 bases between them. The CDR3 DNA is TGCGCCAGCAGCCTAAGACAGAACAGGAATGAAAAACTGTTTTTT. It yields the protein CASSLRQNRNEKLFF.

CDR3 protein: CASSQAAGQQTRGVGEKLFF. CDR3 bases: TGCGCCAGCAGCCAAGCCGCGGGACAGCAGACTAGGGGGGTTGGTGAAAAACTGTTTTTT. The chain combines TRBV4-3 with TRBJ1-4, with TRBD1 identical over 7 bases. Germline CDR1 is LGHNA and CDR2 is YSLEER. This CDR3 contains 20 residues. V lost 1 base, J lost 7 bases, and 21 bases stayed unmatched.

This chain uses TRBV9 with TRBJ2-3; TRBD1 agrees at 8 bases. The CDR3 covers 16 residues. Germline V gene lookup returns CDR1 SGDLS and CDR2 YYNGEE. V lost 3 bases and J lost 3; bases outside the gene matches: 9. CDR3 sequence: CASSAGQGGGTDTQYF. The CDR3 nucleotides read TGTGCCAGCAGCGCCGGACAGGGTGGGGGTACAGATACGCAGTATTTT. The complete variable domain, with remaining parts taken from reference TRBV9 and TRBJ2-3, reads DSGVTQTPKHLITATGQRVTLRCSPRSGDLSVYWYQQSLDQGLQFLIQYYNGEERAKGNILERFSAQQFPDLHSELNLSSLELGDSALYFCASSAGQGGGTDTQYFGPGTRLTVL.

This chain joins TRBV6-5 and TRBJ2-5, with 8 nucleotides matching TRBD1. The CDR3 runs to 14 residues. The germline gives CDR1 MNHEY, CDR2 SVGAGI. Germline trimming cut 5 bases from V and 5 bases from J; bases unmatched to any gene: 7. This chain's CDR3 is CASSKNRGWETQYF. The CDR3 DNA reads TGTGCCAGCAGTAAAAACAGGGGGTGGGAGACCCAGTACTTC.

Many counts were recorded for this clone. The J gene is TRBJ2-3, the V gene TRBV4-3; TRBD2 aligns across 7 bases. There are 16 residues in the CDR3. Trimming removed 3 bases from V and 6 bases from J; junction bases left unmatched: 12. Germline CDR1 and CDR2: LGHNA and YSLEER. CDR3 in DNA: TGCGCCAGCAGCCACCGTTGGCGGGAGAAAGCGGATACGCAGTATTTT. It encodes CASSHRWREKADTQYF.

The rearrangement uses TRBV5-1 and TRBJ1-6; tentatively, D is TRBD1 (6 bases). Trimming took off 0 bases at V and 10 bases at J, with 8 bases between the two ends. The CDR3 loop spans 13 amino acids. Germline V gives CDR1 SGHRS, CDR2 YFSETQ. The CDR3 DNA reads as TGCGCCAGCAGCTTGGACAGGGTATCACCCCTCCACTTT. Encoded protein: CASSLDRVSPLHF.

The rearrangement joins TRBV6-1 to TRBJ2-3; D ambiguous. Germline V gives CDR1 MNHNS, CDR2 SASEGT. Trimming pared 2 bases from V and 7 bases from J, leaving 7 bases between. This CDR3 has 12 amino acids. CDR3 sequence (DNA): TGTGCCAGCAGTGAATCTATTCATACGCAGTATTTT. It codes for CASSESIHTQYF.

Points on this clone: At one boundary the junction diverges from the germline segment, which might be a read error. The V gene is TRBV27, the J gene TRBJ2-7, with TRBD1 matching over 9 bases. The CDR3 runs 15 residues. Germline V lookup: CDR1 MNHEY, CDR2 SMNVEV (reference sequence). The CDR3 DNA sequence: TGTGTCAGCAGTGCCCGACAGGGGGTGGTGAGCGAGCAGTACTTC. Translating it yields CVSSARQGVVSEQYF.

The V gene is TRBV3-1 (or the pseudogene TRBV3-2), the J gene TRBJ1-6, with TRBD1 matching over 7 bases. Germline CDR1 LGHDT, CDR2 YNNKEL (reference sequence). This CDR3 has 16 amino acids. V was clipped by 1 base and J by 6 bases; unmatched bases: 6. CDR3: CASSQAKGAGNSPLHF. DNA of the CDR3: TGTGCCAGCAGCCAAGCGAAGGGGGCAGGTAATTCACCCCTCCACTTT.

DNA for the CDR3: TGTGCCAGCAGTTCCGCGACAGGCCCCAGGGAAAAACTGTTTTTT. Its protein is CASSSATGPREKLFF. V is TRBV27 and J is TRBJ1-4; D is possibly TRBD1 (6 bases). V lost 4 bases, J lost 8 bases, and 17 bases lay in between. The CDR3 runs 15 residues. Germline CDR1 is MNHEY and CDR2 is SMNVEV (reference sequence).

V is TRBV18 and J is TRBJ2-1; 8 bases line up with TRBD1. J lost 0 bases, V lost 6 bases, and 4 bases had no gene match. The CDR3 contains 15 residues. Germline lookup yields CDR1 KGHSH and CDR2 LQKENI. CDR3 in amino acids: CASSLGTGSYNEQFF. The CDR3 DNA is TGTGCCAGCTCCCTGGGGACAGGCTCCTACAATGAGCAGTTCTTC.

This clone was counted a single time. The chain is built from TRBV27 and TRBJ1-2; 9 nucleotides align to TRBD1. Losses at the gene ends were 7 bases for V and 5 bases for J; bases not matched to a gene: 8. This CDR3 has 14 residues. CDR1 MNHEY and CDR2 SMNVEV come from the germline V gene (reference sequence). The CDR3 sequence is CASTPVGQGYGYTF. The CDR3, as DNA: TGTGCCAGCACCCCCGTCGGACAGGGGTATGGCTACACCTTC.